This T cell receptor (beta chain) was profiled in a study of T cells in Graves' hyperthyroidism and ophthalmopathy. The CDR3 regions of TCR beta were amplified from RNA transcripts. In the first-round RT-PCR of the TCR CDR3, the HTBI primer set was used. TCRdb itself ran the multiplex PCR reads through MiXCR, one entry per CDR3 protein. The sample carries some 400,000 distinct CDR3 sequences, more than 11% recorded once. Germline values: CDR1 MGHRA, CDR2 YSYEKL. The CDR3 extends over 16 amino acids. Trimming took 4 bases from V and 0 from J, leaving 12 bases between them. Patients aged 18 to 65 with hyperthyroidism were newly diagnosed, with duration under 2 months. Over 8 ml fresh peripheral blood yielded the PBMCs.

Sequences were obtained from blood. The TCR originated in a woman aged 55-70 years with Graves' hyperthyroidism. The gene calls are TRBV4-1 and TRBJ2-2; no definite D call. Written as DNA, the CDR3 is TGCGCCAGCAGCCCGCGAATTGTCCCGAACACCGGGGAGCTGTTTTTT. Amino acids: CASSPRIVPNTGELFF.